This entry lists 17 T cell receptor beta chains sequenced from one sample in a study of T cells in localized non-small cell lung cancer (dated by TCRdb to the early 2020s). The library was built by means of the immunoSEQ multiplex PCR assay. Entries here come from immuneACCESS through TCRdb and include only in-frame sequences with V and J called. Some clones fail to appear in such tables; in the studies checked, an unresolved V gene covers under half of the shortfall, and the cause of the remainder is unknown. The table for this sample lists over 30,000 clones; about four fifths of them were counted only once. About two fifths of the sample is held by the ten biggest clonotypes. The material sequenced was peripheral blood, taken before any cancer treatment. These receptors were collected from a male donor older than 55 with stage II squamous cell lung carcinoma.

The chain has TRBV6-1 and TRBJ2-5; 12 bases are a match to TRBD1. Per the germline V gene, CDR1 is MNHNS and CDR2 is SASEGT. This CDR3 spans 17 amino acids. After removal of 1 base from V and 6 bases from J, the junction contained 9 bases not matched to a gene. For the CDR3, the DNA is TGTGCCAGCAGTGAAGGTCTTGGGACAGGGGGCCTGAAGACCCAGTACTTC. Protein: CASSEGLGTGGLKTQYF.

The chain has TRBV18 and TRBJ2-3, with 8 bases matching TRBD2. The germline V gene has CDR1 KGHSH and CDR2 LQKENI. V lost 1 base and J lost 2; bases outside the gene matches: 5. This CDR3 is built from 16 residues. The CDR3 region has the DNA TGTGCCAGCTCACCACAGGGCGGGGGGCCCACAGATACGCAGTATTTT. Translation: CASSPQGGGPTDTQYF.

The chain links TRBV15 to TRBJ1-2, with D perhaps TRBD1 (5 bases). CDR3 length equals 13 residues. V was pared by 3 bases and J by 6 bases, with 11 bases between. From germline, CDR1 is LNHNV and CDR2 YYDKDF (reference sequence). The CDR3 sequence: CATSSQGVDGYTF. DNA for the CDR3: TGTGCCACCAGCAGTCAGGGAGTAGATGGCTACACCTTC. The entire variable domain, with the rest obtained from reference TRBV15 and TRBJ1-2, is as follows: DAMVIQNPRYQVTQFGKPVTLSCSQTLNHNVMYWYQQKSSQAPKLLFHYYDKDFNNEADTPDNFQSRRPNTSFCFLDIRSPGLGDTAMYLCATSSQGVDGYTFGSGTRLTVV.

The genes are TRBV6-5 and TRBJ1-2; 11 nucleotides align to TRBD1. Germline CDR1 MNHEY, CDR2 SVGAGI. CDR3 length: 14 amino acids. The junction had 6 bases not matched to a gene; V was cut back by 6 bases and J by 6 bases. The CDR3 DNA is TGTGCCAGCAGGAAGGGACAGGGGGTAGATGGCTACACCTTC. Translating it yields CASRKGQGVDGYTF.

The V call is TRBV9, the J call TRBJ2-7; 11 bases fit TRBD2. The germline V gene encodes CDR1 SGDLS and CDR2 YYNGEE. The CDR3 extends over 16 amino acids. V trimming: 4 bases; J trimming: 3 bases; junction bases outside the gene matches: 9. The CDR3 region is CASSPNPSGGFYEQYF. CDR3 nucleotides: TGTGCCAGCAGCCCAAACCCTAGCGGGGGGTTCTACGAGCAGTACTTC.

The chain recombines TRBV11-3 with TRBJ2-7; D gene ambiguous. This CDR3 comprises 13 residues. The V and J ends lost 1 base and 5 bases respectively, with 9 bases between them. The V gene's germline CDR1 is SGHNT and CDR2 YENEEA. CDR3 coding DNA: TGTGCCAGCAGCTTAGCTAGAACGGACGAGCAGTACTTC. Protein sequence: CASSLARTDEQYF.

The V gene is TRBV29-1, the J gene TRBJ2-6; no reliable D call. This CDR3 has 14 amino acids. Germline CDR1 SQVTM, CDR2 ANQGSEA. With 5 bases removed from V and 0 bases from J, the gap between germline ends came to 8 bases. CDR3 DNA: TGCAGCGTTAAACAGAGCTCTGGGGCCAACGTCCTGACTTTC. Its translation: CSVKQSSGANVLTF. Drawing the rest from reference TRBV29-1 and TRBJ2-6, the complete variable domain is SAVISQKPSRDICQRGTSLTIQCQVDSQVTMMFWYRQQPGQSLTLIATANQGSEATYESGFVIDKFPISRPNLTFSTLTVSNMSPEDSSIYLCSVKQSSGANVLTFGAGSRLTVL.

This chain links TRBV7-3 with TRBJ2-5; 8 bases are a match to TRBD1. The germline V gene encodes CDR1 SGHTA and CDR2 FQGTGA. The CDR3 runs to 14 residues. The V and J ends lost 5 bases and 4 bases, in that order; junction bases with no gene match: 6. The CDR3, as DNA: TGTGCCAGCAGCCCGACAGGGGCAGGAGAGACCCAGTACTTC. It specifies CASSPTGAGETQYF.

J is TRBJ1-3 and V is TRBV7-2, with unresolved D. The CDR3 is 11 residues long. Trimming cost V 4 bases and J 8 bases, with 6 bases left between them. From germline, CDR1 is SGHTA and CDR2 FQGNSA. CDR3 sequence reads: CASSSADTIYF. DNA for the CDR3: TGTGCCAGCAGCTCGGCGGACACCATATATTTT.

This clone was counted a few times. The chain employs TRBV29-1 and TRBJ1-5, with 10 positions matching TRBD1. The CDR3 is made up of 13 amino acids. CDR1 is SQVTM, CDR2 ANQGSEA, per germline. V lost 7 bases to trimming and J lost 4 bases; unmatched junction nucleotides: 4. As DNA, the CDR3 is TGCAGCGGGACGGACAGGGGGAATCAGCCCCAGCATTTT. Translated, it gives CSGTDRGNQPQHF.

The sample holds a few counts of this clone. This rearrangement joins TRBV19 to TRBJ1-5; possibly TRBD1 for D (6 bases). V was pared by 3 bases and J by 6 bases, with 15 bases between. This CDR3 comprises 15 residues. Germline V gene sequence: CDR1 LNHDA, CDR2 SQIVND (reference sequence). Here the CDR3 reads CASSMGVMGAQPQHF. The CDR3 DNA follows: TGTGCCAGTAGTATGGGGGTAATGGGGGCTCAGCCCCAGCATTTT. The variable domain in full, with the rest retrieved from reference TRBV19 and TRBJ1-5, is DGGITQSPKYLFRKEGQNVTLSCEQNLNHDAMYWYRQDPGQGLRLIYYSQIVNDFQKGDIAEGYSVSREKKESFPLTVTSAQKNPTAFYLCASSMGVMGAQPQHFGDGTRLSIL.

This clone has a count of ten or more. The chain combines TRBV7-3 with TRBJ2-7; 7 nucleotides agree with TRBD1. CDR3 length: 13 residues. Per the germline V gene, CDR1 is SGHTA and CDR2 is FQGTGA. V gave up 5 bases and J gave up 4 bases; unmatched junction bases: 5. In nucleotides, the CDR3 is TGTGCCAGCAGCCCCTCGACAGGGTACGAGCAGTACTTC. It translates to CASSPSTGYEQYF.

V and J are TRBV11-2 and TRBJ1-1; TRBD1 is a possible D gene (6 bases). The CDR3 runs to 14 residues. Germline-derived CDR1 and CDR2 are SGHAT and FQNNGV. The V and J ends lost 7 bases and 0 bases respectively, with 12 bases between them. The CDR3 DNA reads TGTGCCAGCACCCTGGGACAAATGAACACTGAAGCTTTCTTT. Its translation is CASTLGQMNTEAFF.

The CDR3 region is CASSFQGPSGSYEQYF. In DNA form, the CDR3 reads TGTGCCAGCAGTTTTCAGGGCCCTAGCGGGAGCTACGAGCAGTACTTC. The rearrangement joins TRBV27 to TRBJ2-7; 10 bases match TRBD2. Germline CDR1 and CDR2: MNHEY and SMNVEV (reference sequence). Trimming at V came to 3 bases and at J to 3 bases, leaving 8 bases not matched to a gene. The CDR3 is 16 amino acids.

The CDR3 sequence is CAISESRENSPLHF. CDR3 nucleotide sequence: TGTGCCATCAGTGAGTCCAGGGAGAATTCACCCCTCCACTTT. V gene TRBV10-3 combines with J gene TRBJ1-6; D might be TRBD1 (5 bases). V lost 0 bases, J lost 7 bases, and 7 bases lay in between. Germline loops: CDR1 ENHRY, CDR2 SYGVKD. The CDR3 spans 14 residues.

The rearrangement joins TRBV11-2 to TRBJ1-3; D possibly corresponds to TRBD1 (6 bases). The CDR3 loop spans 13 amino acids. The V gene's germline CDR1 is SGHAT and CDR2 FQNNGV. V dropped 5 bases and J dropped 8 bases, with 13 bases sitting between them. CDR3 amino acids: CASSATGAYTIYF. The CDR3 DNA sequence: TGTGCCAGCAGCGCCACGGGGGCATACACCATATATTTT.

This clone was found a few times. This CDR3 is CASSPAENTIYF. The CDR3 DNA reads TGTGCCAGCTCACCAGCTGAAAACACCATATATTTT. The rearrangement links TRBV18 to TRBJ1-3; D not certain. The V end lost 2 bases, the J end lost 6 bases, and 5 bases lay between the germline ends. The CDR3 runs to 12 residues. Germline values: CDR1 KGHSH, CDR2 LQKENI.